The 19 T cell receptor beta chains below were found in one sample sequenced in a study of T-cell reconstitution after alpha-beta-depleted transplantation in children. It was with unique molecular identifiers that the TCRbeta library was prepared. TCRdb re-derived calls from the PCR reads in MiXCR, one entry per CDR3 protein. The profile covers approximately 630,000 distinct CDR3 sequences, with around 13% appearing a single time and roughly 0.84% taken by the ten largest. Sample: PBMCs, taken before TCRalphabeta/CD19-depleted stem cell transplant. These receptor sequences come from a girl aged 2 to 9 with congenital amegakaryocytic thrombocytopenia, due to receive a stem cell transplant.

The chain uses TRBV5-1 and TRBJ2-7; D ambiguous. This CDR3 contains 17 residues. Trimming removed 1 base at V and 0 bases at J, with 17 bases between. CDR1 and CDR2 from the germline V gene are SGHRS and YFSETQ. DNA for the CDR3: TGCGCCAGCAGCTTGAGAAGAGGTTTGGGCCTCTCCTACGAGCAGTACTTC. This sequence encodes CASSLRRGLGLSYEQYF.

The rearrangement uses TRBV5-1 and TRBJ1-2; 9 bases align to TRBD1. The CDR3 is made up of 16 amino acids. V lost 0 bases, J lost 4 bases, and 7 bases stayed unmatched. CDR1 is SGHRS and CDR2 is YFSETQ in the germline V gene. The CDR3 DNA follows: TGCGCCAGCAGCTTGGAAGGGACAGGGACAGTCTATGGCTACACCTTC. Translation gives CASSLEGTGTVYGYTF.

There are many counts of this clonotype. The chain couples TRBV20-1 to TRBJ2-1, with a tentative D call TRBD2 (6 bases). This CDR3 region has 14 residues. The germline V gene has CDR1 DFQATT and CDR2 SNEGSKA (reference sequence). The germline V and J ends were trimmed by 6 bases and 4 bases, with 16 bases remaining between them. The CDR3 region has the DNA TGCAGTGCCCAGACCGGGAGACTTTACAATGAGCAGTTCTTC. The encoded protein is CSAQTGRLYNEQFF.

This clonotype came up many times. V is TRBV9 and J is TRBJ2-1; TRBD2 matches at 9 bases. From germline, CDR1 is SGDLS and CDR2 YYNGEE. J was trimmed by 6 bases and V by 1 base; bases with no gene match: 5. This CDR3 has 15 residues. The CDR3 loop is CASSVRGRAFNEQFF. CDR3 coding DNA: TGTGCCAGCAGCGTACGCGGGAGGGCTTTCAATGAGCAGTTCTTC.

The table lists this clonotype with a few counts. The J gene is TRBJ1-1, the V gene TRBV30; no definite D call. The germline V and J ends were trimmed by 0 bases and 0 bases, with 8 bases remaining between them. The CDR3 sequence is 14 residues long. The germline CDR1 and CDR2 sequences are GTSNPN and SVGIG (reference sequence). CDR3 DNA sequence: TGTGCCTGGAGTGTGCAGGAGATGAACACTGAAGCTTTCTTT. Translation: CAWSVQEMNTEAFF.

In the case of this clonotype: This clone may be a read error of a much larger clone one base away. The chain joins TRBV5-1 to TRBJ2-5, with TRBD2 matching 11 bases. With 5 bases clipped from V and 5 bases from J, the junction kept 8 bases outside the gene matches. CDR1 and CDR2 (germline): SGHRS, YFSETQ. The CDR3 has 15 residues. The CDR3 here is CASRPGLAVHETQYF. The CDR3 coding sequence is TGCGCCAGCAGACCGGGACTAGCGGTACACGAGACCCAGTACTTC.

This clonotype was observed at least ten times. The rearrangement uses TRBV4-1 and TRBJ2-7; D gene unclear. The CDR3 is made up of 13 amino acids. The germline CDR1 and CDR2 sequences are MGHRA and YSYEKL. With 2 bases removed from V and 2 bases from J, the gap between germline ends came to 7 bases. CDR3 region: CASSQLDAYEQYF. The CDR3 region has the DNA TGCGCCAGCAGCCAACTAGACGCCTACGAGCAGTACTTC.

CDR3 sequence (DNA): TGTGCCAGCAGTACCAGGGGCAGCGGGGAGCTGTTTTTT. The encoded protein is CASSTRGSGELFF. This chain uses TRBV3-1 with TRBJ2-2, with a weak D call TRBD1 (6 bases). Trimming took off 6 bases at V and 7 bases at J, with 12 bases between the two ends. This CDR3 has 13 amino acids. Germline CDR1 is LGHDT and CDR2 is YNNKEL (reference sequence).

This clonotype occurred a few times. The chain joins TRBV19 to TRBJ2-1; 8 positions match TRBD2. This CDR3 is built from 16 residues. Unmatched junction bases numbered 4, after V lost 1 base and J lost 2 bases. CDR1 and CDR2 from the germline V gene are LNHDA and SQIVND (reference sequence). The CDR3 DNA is TGTGCCAGTAGTATAGCCGGGAGGGCCCCCTACAATGAGCAGTTCTTC. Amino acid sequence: CASSIAGRAPYNEQFF.

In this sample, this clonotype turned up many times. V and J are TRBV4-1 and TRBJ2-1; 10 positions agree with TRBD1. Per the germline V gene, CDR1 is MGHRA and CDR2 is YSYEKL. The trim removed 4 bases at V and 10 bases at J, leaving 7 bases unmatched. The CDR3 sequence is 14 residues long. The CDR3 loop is CASSPGQGRREQFF. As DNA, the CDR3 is TGCGCCAGCAGCCCGGGACAGGGGAGAAGGGAGCAGTTCTTC.

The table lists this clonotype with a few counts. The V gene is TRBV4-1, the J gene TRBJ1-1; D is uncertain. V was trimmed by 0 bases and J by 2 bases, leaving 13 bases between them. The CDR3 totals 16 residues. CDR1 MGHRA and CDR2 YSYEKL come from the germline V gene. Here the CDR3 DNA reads TGCGCCAGCAGCCAAGATGATGGGGAGCCTAACACTGAAGCTTTCTTT. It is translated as CASSQDDGEPNTEAFF.

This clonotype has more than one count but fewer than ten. The CDR3 DNA follows: TGTGCCAGCAGCGCTCCCTGGGGTCTAGCGGGGGGCACTAGCACAGATACGCAGTATTTT. This codes for CASSAPWGLAGGTSTDTQYF. The V call is TRBV11-1, the J call TRBJ2-3; TRBD2 matches 11 bases. Looked up from germline, CDR1 is SGHAT and CDR2 is FQDESV (reference sequence). There are 20 residues in the CDR3. The V segment lost 5 bases and the J segment 0 bases; nucleotides outside the gene matches: 16.

The CDR3 DNA is TGCAGTGCTAGAGGCCCCGGGGTCGGGACCGGGGAGCTGTTTTTT. Its translation: CSARGPGVGTGELFF. V usage is TRBV20-1 and J usage is TRBJ2-2; perhaps TRBD2 as D (5 bases). The V end lost 1 base, the J end lost 5 bases, and 14 bases lay between the germline ends. CDR3 size: 15 residues. In germline, CDR1 is DFQATT, CDR2 SNEGSKA (reference sequence).

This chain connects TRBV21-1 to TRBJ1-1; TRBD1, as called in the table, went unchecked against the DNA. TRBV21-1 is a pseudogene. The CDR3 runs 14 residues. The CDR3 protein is CASSDRSRQGKAFF. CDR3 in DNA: TGTGCCAGCAGCGACCGATCCCGACAGGGGAAAGCTTTCTTT.

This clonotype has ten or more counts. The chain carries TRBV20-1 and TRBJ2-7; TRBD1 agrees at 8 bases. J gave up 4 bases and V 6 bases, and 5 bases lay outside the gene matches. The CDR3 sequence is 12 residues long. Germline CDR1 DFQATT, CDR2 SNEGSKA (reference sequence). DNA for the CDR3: TGCAGTGCGACAGGGGAATTATACGAGCAGTACTTC. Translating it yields CSATGELYEQYF.

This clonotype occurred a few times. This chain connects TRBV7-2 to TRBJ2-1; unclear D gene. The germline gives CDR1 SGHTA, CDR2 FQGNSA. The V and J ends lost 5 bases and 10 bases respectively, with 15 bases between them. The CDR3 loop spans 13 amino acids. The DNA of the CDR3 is TGTGCCAGCAGCCCCCTCCCGGCCCTAGAGCAGTTCTTC. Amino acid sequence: CASSPLPALEQFF. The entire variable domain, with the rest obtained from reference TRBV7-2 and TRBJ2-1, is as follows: GAGVSQSPSNKVTEKGKDVELRCDPISGHTALYWYRQSLGQGLEFLIYFQGNSAPDKSGLPSDRFSAERTGGSVSTLTIQRTQQEDSAVYLCASSPLPALEQFFGPGTRLTVL.

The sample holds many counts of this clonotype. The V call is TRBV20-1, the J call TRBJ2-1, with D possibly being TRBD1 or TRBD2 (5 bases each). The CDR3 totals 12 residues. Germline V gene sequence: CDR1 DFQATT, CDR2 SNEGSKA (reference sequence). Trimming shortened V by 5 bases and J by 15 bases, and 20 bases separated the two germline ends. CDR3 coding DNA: TGCAGTGCTCAACGGGGCGCAGATGATGCGTTCTTC. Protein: CSAQRGADDAFF.

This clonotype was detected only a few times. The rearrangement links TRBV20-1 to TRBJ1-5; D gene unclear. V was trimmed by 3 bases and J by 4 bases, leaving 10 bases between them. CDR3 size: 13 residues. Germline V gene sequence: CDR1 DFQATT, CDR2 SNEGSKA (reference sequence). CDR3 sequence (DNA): TGCAGTGCTAGTGTAAACAGAAATCAGCCCCAGCATTTT. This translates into CSASVNRNQPQHF.

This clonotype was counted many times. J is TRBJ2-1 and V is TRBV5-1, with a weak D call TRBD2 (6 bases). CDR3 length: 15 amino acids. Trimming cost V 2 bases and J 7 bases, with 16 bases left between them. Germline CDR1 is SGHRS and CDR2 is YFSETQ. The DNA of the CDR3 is TGCGCCAGCAGCTTTTCTACGGGAGCCAGAAATGAGCAGTTCTTC. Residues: CASSFSTGARNEQFF.